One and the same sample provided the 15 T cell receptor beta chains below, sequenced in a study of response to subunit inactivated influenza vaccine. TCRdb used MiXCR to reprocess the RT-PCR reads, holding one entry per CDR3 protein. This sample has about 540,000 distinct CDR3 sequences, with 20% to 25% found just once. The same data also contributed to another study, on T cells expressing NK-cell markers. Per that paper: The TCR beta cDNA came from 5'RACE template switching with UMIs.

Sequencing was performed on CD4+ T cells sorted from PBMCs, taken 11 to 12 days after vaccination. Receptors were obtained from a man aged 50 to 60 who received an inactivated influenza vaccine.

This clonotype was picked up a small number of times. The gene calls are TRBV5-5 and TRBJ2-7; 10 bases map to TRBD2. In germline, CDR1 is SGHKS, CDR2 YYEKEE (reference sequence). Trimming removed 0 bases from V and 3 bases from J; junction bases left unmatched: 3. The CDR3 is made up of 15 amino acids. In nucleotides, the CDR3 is TGTGCCAGCAGCTTGGCGACTAGCGGGTACTACGAGCAGTACTTC. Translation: CASSLATSGYYEQYF.

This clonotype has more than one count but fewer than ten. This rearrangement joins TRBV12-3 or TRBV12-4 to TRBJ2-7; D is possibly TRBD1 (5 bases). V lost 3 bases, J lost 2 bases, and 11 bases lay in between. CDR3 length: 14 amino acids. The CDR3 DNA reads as TGTGCCAGCAGTTTGCTGGGGCCCACCTACGAGCAGTACTTC. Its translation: CASSLLGPTYEQYF.

This chain's CDR3 is CASAPVWGDTQYF. CDR3 sequence (DNA): TGTGCTAGTGCCCCGGTCTGGGGAGATACGCAGTATTTT. This sequence joins TRBV12-5 and TRBJ2-3; D gene ambiguous. This CDR3 region has 13 residues. Germline loops: CDR1 LGHNT, CDR2 FRNRAP. Trimming left V 7 bases short and J 5 bases short, with 13 bases between.

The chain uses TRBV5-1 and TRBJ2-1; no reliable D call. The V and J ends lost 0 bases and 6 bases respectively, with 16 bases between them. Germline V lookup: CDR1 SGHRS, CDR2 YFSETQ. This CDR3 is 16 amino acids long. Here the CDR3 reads CASSLVASRTFNEQFF. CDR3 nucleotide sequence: TGCGCCAGCAGCTTGGTAGCCTCGAGGACGTTCAATGAGCAGTTCTTC.

The CDR3 DNA follows: TGTGCCAGCAGCTTAGTGCCACAGGGCTACGAGCAGTACTTC. This translates into CASSLVPQGYEQYF. J is TRBJ2-7 and V is TRBV7-2; possibly TRBD1 for D (6 bases). This CDR3 is 14 amino acids long. Germline lookup yields CDR1 SGHTA and CDR2 FQGNSA. The V gene lost 1 base and the J gene lost 3 bases, with 10 bases spanning the gap.

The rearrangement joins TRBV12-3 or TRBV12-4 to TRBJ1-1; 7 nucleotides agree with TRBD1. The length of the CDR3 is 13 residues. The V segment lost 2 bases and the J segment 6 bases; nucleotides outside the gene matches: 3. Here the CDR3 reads CASSLQGGAEAFF. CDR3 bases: TGTGCCAGCAGTTTACAGGGGGGAGCTGAAGCTTTCTTT.

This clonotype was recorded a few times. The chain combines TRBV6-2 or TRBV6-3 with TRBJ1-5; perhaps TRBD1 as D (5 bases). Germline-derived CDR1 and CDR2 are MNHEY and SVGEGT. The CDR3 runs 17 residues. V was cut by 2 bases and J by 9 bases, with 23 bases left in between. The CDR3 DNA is TGTGCCAGCAGTTACGAGTCGGGGGGTTCCTTCCGTGGGCCCCAGCATTTT. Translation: CASSYESGGSFRGPQHF.

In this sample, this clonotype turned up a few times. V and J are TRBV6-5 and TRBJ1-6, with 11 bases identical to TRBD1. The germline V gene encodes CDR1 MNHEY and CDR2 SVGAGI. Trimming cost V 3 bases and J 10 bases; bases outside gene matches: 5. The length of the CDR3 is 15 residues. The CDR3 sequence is CASSYSGTGGSPLHF. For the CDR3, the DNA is TGTGCCAGCAGTTATTCCGGGACAGGGGGGTCACCCCTCCACTTT.

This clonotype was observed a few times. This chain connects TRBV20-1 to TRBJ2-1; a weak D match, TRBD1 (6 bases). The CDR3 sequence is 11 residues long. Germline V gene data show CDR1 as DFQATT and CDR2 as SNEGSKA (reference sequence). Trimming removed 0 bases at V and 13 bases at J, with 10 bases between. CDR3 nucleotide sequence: TGCAGTGCTAGAGATGTCGGGACACAGTTCTTC. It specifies CSARDVGTQFF.

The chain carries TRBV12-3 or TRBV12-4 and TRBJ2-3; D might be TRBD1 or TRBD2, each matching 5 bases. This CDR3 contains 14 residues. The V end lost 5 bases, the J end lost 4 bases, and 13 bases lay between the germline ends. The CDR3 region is CASSMGVGADTQYF. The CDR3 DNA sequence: TGTGCCAGCAGTATGGGGGTTGGGGCAGATACGCAGTATTTT.

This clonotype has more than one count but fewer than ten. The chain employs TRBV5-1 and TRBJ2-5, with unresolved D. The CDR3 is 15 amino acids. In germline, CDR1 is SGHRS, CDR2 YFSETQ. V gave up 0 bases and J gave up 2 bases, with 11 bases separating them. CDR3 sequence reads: CASSLGVGVQETQYF. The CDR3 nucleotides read TGCGCCAGCAGCTTGGGGGTTGGGGTGCAAGAGACCCAGTACTTC.

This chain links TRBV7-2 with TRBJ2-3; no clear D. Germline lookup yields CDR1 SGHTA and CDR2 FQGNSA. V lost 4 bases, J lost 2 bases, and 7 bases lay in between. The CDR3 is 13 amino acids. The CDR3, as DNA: TGTGCCAGCAGCTCCAGCTTCACAGATACGCAGTATTTT. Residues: CASSSSFTDTQYF.

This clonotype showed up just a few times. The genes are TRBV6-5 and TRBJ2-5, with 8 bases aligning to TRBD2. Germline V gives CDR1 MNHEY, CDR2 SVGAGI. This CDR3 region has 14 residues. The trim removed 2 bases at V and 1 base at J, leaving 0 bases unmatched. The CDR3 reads CASSYAGGQETQYF. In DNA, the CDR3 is TGTGCCAGCAGTTACGCGGGGGGCCAAGAGACCCAGTACTTC.

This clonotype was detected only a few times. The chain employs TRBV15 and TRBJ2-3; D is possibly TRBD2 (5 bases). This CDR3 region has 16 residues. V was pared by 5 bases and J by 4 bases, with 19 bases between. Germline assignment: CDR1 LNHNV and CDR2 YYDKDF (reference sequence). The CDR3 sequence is CATSPLGRGKADTQYF. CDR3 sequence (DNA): TGTGCCACCAGCCCCCTGGGGAGAGGGAAAGCAGATACGCAGTATTTT.

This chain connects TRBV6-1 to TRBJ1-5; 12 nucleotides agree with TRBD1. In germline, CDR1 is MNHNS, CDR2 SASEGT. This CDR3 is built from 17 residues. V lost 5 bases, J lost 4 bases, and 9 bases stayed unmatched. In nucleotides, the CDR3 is TGTGCCAGCAGTCGTGGGGACAGGGGGCCCTCTAATCAGCCCCAGCATTTT. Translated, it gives CASSRGDRGPSNQPQHF.